This TCR beta chain originates from a study of chemoradiotherapy in HPV16-positive cancers. Overall study findings and caveats: During treatment, candidate HPV-specific clones and E7-related motifs expanded in tumor.

On this clone itself: Its antigen is still unknown.

The ends lost 0 bases at V and 3 bases at J; junction bases unmatched: 8. This CDR3 comprises 17 residues. Germline assignment: CDR1 SGHDT and CDR2 YYEEEE. Assay: immunoSEQ multiplex PCR; the TCRdb copy retains only in-frame clones and omits some. Altogether fewer than 40,000 clones are present, under 80% being singletons, with the ten largest covering over 5%. V and J are TRBV5-6 and TRBJ2-3; 9 nucleotides line up with TRBD2. This specimen was blood, taken from a patient who underwent chemoradiotherapy. The TCR sequence derives from a human donor with HPV-associated anogenital cancer. DNA for the CDR3: TGTGCCAGCAGCTTGGAGCACAGCGGGGGGTGGACAGATACGCAGTATTTT. This gives the protein CASSLEHSGGWTDTQYF.